The sequence of this TCR beta chain was determined in a study of blood T cells in healthy people across ages. Alongside a J-beta primer mix, a sample-barcoded 5' primer served in a second PCR lasting about 7 to 12 cycles. TCRdb used MiXCR to reprocess the 5' RACE reads, holding one entry per CDR3 protein. The data contain 1.5 million to 1.9 million distinct CDR3 sequences, 40% to 45% of them singletons. This clonotype occurred many times. Per germline, CDR1 SGDLS and CDR2 YYNGEE. The V and J ends lost 0 bases and 3 bases respectively, with 3 bases between them. This CDR3 is built from 12 residues. This clonotype was obtained from a woman between 18 and 29 years old in good health. This chain connects TRBV9 to TRBJ1-2; D is uncertain. The sequencing sample was made of blood. DNA of the CDR3: TGTGCCAGCAGCGTAGCCCACTATGGCTACACCTTC. It codes for CASSVAHYGYTF.